This T cell receptor beta chain is drawn from a study of breast tumors, draining lymph nodes, adjacent tissues. Broader study findings: Luminal-like breast cancer showed significantly higher tumor–nontumor repertoire similarity than basal-like.

The CDR3 sequence is 15 residues long. Trimming took off 4 bases at V and 3 bases at J, with 12 bases between the two ends. CDR1 and CDR2 from the germline V gene are KGHSY and FQNENV. In TCRdb, the multiplex PCR reads were re-called with MiXCR into one record per CDR3 protein. This table holds tens of thousands of distinct CDR3 sequences, roughly 23% found once. Notes on this clonotype: The antigen remains unidentified.

The chain uses TRBV16 and TRBJ1-4; the D is unclear. The source of this sequence is a female donor with breast cancer. Some clones in this sample may be carry-over from other donors' samples. What was sequenced was breast tumor tissue. In DNA form, the CDR3 reads TGTGCCAGCAGCCCGGGGATGGACGCTAATGAAAAACTGTTTTTT. The encoded protein is CASSPGMDANEKLFF. Variable domain in full (rest from reference TRBV16 and TRBJ1-4): GEEVAQTPKHLVRGEGQKAKLYCAPIKGHSYVFWYQQVLKNEFKFLISFQNENVFDETGMPKERFSAKCLPNSPCSLEIQATKLEDSAVYFCASSPGMDANEKLFFGSGTQLSVL.